The 20 T cell receptor beta chains below were found in one sample sequenced in a study of blood T cell repertoires in COVID-19. Using immunoSEQ multiplex PCR, the repertoire was profiled, and TCRdb retains in-frame clones only, with some absent. This table has about 370,000 clones, 90% appearing once. Material: peripheral blood. These receptors were obtained from a man between 18 and 29 years old with active or convalescent COVID-19.

The J gene is TRBJ2-2, the V gene TRBV4-3; maybe TRBD1 (6 bases). V gave up 4 bases and J gave up 5 bases, with 14 bases separating them. Looked up from germline, CDR1 is LGHNA and CDR2 is YSLEER. The CDR3 spans 15 residues. Here the CDR3 reads CASSPHRENTGELFF. The CDR3 DNA sequence: TGCGCCAGCAGCCCGCACAGGGAAAATACCGGGGAGCTGTTTTTT.

About this clone: Other DNA sequences within the sample encode an identical CDR3. This CDR3 reads CAWSVQGGSPLHF. The CDR3 DNA reads as TGTGCCTGGAGTGTGCAGGGCGGATCACCCCTCCACTTT. This chain connects TRBV30 to TRBJ1-6; D may be TRBD1 (5 bases). Trimming removed 0 bases at V and 10 bases at J, with 10 bases between. The CDR3 extends over 13 amino acids. Germline V gene sequence: CDR1 GTSNPN, CDR2 SVGIG (reference sequence).

The chain uses TRBV6-1 and TRBJ2-3, with 16 bases fitting TRBD2. The CDR3 sequence is 16 residues long. From germline, CDR1 is MNHNS and CDR2 SASEGT. Trimming at V came to 3 bases and at J to 6 bases, leaving 3 bases not matched to a gene. CDR3 sequence reads: CASSEGLAGGQDTQYF. CDR3 nucleotides: TGTGCCAGCAGTGAGGGACTAGCGGGAGGGCAGGATACGCAGTATTTT.

The chain links TRBV7-9 to TRBJ1-1; D is unclear. CDR3 length equals 15 residues. Germline CDR1 is SEHNR and CDR2 is FQNEAQ (reference sequence). V lost 1 base and J 3 bases, leaving 12 bases between the germline ends. The CDR3 coding sequence is TGTGCCAGCAGCTTAGTGGGCAGCATGCACACTGAAGCTTTCTTT. This sequence encodes CASSLVGSMHTEAFF.

V and J are TRBV28 and TRBJ1-1, with 9 bases aligning to TRBD1. The CDR3 spans 16 residues. Trimming removed 2 bases from V and 5 bases from J; junction bases left unmatched: 9. In germline, CDR1 is MDHEN, CDR2 SYDVKM. The CDR3 sequence is CASSLRDRVFMTEAFF. The CDR3 DNA is TGTGCCAGCAGTTTAAGGGACAGGGTTTTTATGACTGAAGCTTTCTTT.

This chain uses TRBV5-6 with TRBJ2-5, with 8 bases matching TRBD2. The CDR3 extends over 13 amino acids. Germline assignment: CDR1 SGHDT and CDR2 YYEEEE. V lost 2 bases, J lost 5 bases, and 2 bases stayed unmatched. In DNA, the CDR3 is TGTGCCAGCAGCTTAGCGGGAGTGGAGACCCAGTACTTC. Its protein product is CASSLAGVETQYF.

The chain's CDR3 is CASSLKAGVKISYEQYF. In nucleotides, the CDR3 is TGTGCCAGCAGCTTGAAAGCGGGAGTTAAAATTTCCTACGAGCAGTACTTC. The rearrangement joins TRBV5-4 to TRBJ2-7, with 8 bases matching TRBD2. With V trimmed by 1 base and J by 1 base, 10 bases remained unmatched. The length of the CDR3 is 17 residues. Germline assignment: CDR1 SGHNT and CDR2 YYREEE (reference sequence).

This clone was seen only once. The chain employs TRBV6-5 and TRBJ1-2; D ambiguous. The V gene lost 6 bases and the J gene lost 6 bases, with 8 bases spanning the gap. The length of the CDR3 is 11 residues. CDR1 and CDR2 from the germline V gene are MNHEY and SVGAGI. The CDR3 loop reads CASSLPDGYTF. The DNA for the CDR3 is TGTGCCAGCAGCCTCCCCGATGGCTACACCTTC.

V usage is TRBV19 and J usage is TRBJ2-1, with D maybe TRBD2 (5 bases). Trimming pared 5 bases from V and 3 bases from J, leaving 8 bases between. The CDR3 is 13 amino acids. Germline loops: CDR1 LNHDA, CDR2 SQIVND (reference sequence). The CDR3 here is CASSLTSYNEQFF. CDR3 coding DNA: TGTGCCAGTAGTCTTACTAGCTACAATGAGCAGTTCTTC.

Worth noting for this clone: Other DNA variants within this sample encode the same CDR3. The rearrangement joins TRBV9 to TRBJ1-3; D not certain. There are 15 residues in the CDR3. Trimming took 2 bases from V and 0 from J, leaving 9 bases between them. Germline-derived CDR1 and CDR2 are SGDLS and YYNGEE. CDR3: CASSVGAGSGNTIYF. The DNA of the CDR3 is TGTGCCAGCAGCGTCGGCGCAGGCTCTGGAAACACCATATATTTT.

The chain recombines TRBV28 with TRBJ2-7; TRBD2 is a possible D gene (6 bases). CDR1 is MDHEN, CDR2 SYDVKM, per germline. This CDR3 is 12 amino acids long. V dropped 3 bases and J dropped 7 bases, with 10 bases sitting between them. CDR3 nucleotides: TGTGCCAGCAGTTTGTACGCGGGGGAGCAGTACTTC. This translates into CASSLYAGEQYF.

The CDR3 nucleotides read TGTGCCAGCAGCTTAGGTAGCGGGGGGGCCCTTGAGACCCAGTACTTC. Translation gives CASSLGSGGALETQYF. This chain links TRBV7-9 with TRBJ2-5, with TRBD2 matching over 11 bases. CDR3 length: 16 amino acids. Germline V gene lookup returns CDR1 SEHNR and CDR2 FQNEAQ (reference sequence). V was clipped by 1 base and J by 5 bases; unmatched bases: 6.

The V and J genes are TRBV5-5 and TRBJ1-5; 8 nucleotides align to TRBD1. CDR3 size: 20 residues. V was pared by 3 bases and J by 2 bases, with 19 bases of the junction left unmatched. Germline CDR1 reads SGHKS; CDR2 reads YYEKEE (reference sequence). The CDR3 spells CASSSRWTGSKFDGNQPQHF. Here the CDR3 DNA reads TGTGCCAGCAGCTCCCGGTGGACAGGGTCGAAATTCGACGGCAATCAGCCCCAGCATTTT.

This chain connects TRBV28 to TRBJ2-2; TRBD1 is a possible D gene (6 bases). The germline V gene has CDR1 MDHEN and CDR2 SYDVKM. This CDR3 contains 14 residues. Trimming took 5 bases from V and 4 from J, leaving 11 bases between them. The CDR3 spells CASSPLGGTGELFF. As DNA, the CDR3 is TGTGCCAGCAGTCCTTTAGGGGGCACCGGGGAGCTGTTTTTT.

The chain carries TRBV4-2 and TRBJ1-6, with a tentative D call TRBD1 (5 bases). Trimming stripped 8 bases from V and 6 bases from J, with 26 bases between. Germline CDR1 reads LGHNA; CDR2 reads YNFKEQ. The CDR3 spans 18 residues. Written as DNA, the CDR3 is TGTGCCAGCCGAAAATCCGGGGGGTCCGGTAGCGGTAATTCACCCCTCCACTTT. Translated, it gives CASRKSGGSGSGNSPLHF.

This chain uses TRBV7-9 with TRBJ2-3; perhaps TRBD2 as D (5 bases). The CDR3 loop spans 16 amino acids. Germline V gene sequence: CDR1 SEHNR, CDR2 FQNEAQ (reference sequence). The V end lost 5 bases, the J end lost 2 bases, and 17 bases lay between the germline ends. This chain's CDR3 is CASSDLLEADTDTQYF. CDR3 coding DNA: TGTGCCAGCAGCGACCTACTAGAGGCAGACACAGATACGCAGTATTTT.

V gene TRBV7-9 combines with J gene TRBJ2-5; perhaps TRBD2 as D (5 bases). The CDR3 runs to 16 residues. The germline V gene encodes CDR1 SEHNR and CDR2 FQNEAQ (reference sequence). The V end lost 1 base, the J end lost 1 base, and 13 bases lay between the germline ends. The CDR3 DNA follows: TGTGCCAGCAGCTTAGGTTTTAGCGCGAGCCAAGAGACCCAGTACTTC. The encoded protein is CASSLGFSASQETQYF.

V usage is TRBV28 and J usage is TRBJ2-7; possible D gene TRBD1, 6 bases. V lost 3 bases to trimming and J lost 2 bases, with 17 bases between them. This CDR3 has 16 amino acids. Germline values: CDR1 MDHEN, CDR2 SYDVKM. As DNA, the CDR3 is TGTGCCAGCAGTTTTAAGGGGTCAGGGGCAACCTACGAGCAGTACTTC. Protein sequence: CASSFKGSGATYEQYF.

The rearrangement uses TRBV7-2 and TRBJ2-1; 9 positions agree with TRBD2. The CDR3 covers 15 residues. Germline V gives CDR1 SGHTA, CDR2 FQGNSA. Trimming at V came to 3 bases and at J to 9 bases, leaving 9 bases not matched to a gene. The CDR3 here is CASSFWSGGFSEQFF. The DNA of the CDR3 is TGTGCCAGCAGCTTTTGGAGCGGGGGGTTTAGTGAGCAGTTCTTC. Full variable domain (outside the CDR3, taken from reference TRBV7-2 and TRBJ2-1): GAGVSQSPSNKVTEKGKDVELRCDPISGHTALYWYRQSLGQGLEFLIYFQGNSAPDKSGLPSDRFSAERTGGSVSTLTIQRTQQEDSAVYLCASSFWSGGFSEQFFGPGTRLTVL.

The chain is built from TRBV18 and TRBJ1-1, with a possible D match to TRBD1 (6 bases). Germline loops: CDR1 KGHSH, CDR2 LQKENI. The CDR3 spans 15 residues. V was shortened by 3 bases and J by 1 base, with 12 bases between the two germline ends. The CDR3 coding sequence is TGTGCCAGCTCACCCAGCGGGGGGCGGAACACTGAAGCTTTCTTT. This gives the protein CASSPSGGRNTEAFF.